Listed below are T cell receptor beta chains from one sample, sequenced in a study of blood T cell repertoires in COVID-19. Sequencing was performed with immunoSEQ multiplex PCR; in TCRdb, only in-frame clones are kept and a portion is missing. The profile covers more than 300,000 clones, with 85% to 95% appearing a single time and about 4% taken by the ten largest. The sample taken for sequencing was PBMCs or T cells enriched from blood (not recorded which). Every receptor here comes from a woman in her 30s who had been exposed to COVID-19. Each CDR3 is given with its conserved first and last residue. Fields, in order: V gene, D gene, J gene, CDR3 length, clone size, CDR3 protein, CDR3 DNA. D genes are given only for firm matches. Some rows have no size entry. The others give once, few or many, or a class for an expanded clone.

v_gene: TRBV5-1
d_gene: NA
j_gene: TRBJ2-7
len: 16
abundance: NA
CDR3aa: CASSLARRNLNYEQYF
CDR3nt: TGCGCCAGCAGCTTGGCCAGGAGGAATCTTAACTACGAGCAGTACTTC

v_gene: TRBV6-5
d_gene: NA
j_gene: TRBJ1-2
len: 14
abundance: NA
CDR3aa: CASSYDGFSNGYTF
CDR3nt: TGTGCCAGCAGTTACGATGGTTTTTCTAATGGCTACACCTTC

v_gene: TRBV29-1
d_gene: NA
j_gene: TRBJ1-1
len: 12
abundance: once
CDR3aa: CSVDRGHTEAFF
CDR3nt: TGCAGCGTTGACAGGGGTCACACTGAAGCTTTCTTT

v_gene: TRBV6-5
d_gene: NA
j_gene: TRBJ2-3
len: 15
abundance: NA
CDR3aa: CASSYSSRGTDTQYF
CDR3nt: TGTGCCAGCAGTTACTCGTCCCGGGGCACAGATACGCAGTATTTT

v_gene: TRBV4-3
d_gene: NA
j_gene: TRBJ1-3
len: 16
abundance: NA
CDR3aa: CASSQDQENSGNTIYF
CDR3nt: TGCGCCAGCAGCCAAGATCAGGAAAACTCTGGAAACACCATATATTTT

v_gene: TRBV4-2
d_gene: NA
j_gene: TRBJ1-1
len: 15
abundance: NA
CDR3aa: CASSPTPRGNTEAFF
CDR3nt: TGTGCCAGCAGCCCAACCCCCAGGGGGAACACTGAAGCTTTCTTT

v_gene: TRBV7-9
d_gene: NA
j_gene: TRBJ1-1
len: 16
abundance: NA
CDR3aa: CASSSTRGTGNTEAFF
CDR3nt: TGTGCCAGCAGCTCCACCCGAGGAACCGGGAACACTGAAGCTTTCTTT

v_gene: TRBV3-1/TRBV3-2
d_gene: TRBD1
j_gene: TRBJ1-6
len: 17
abundance: NA
CDR3aa: CASSQEDRGAYNSPLHF
CDR3nt: TGTGCCAGCAGCCAAGAGGACAGGGGCGCGTATAATTCACCCCTCCACTTT

v_gene: TRBV2
d_gene: NA
j_gene: TRBJ1-4
len: 18
abundance: once
CDR3aa: CASSEALLGGARDEKLFF
CDR3nt: TGTGCCAGCAGTGAAGCGCTTCTTGGGGGGGCGCGGGATGAAAAACTGTTTTTT

v_gene: TRBV19
d_gene: NA
j_gene: TRBJ1-3
len: 15
abundance: NA
CDR3aa: CASSTARGTGNTIYF
CDR3nt: TGTGCCAGTAGTACCGCGCGGGGGACTGGAAACACCATATATTTT

v_gene: TRBV5-1
d_gene: NA
j_gene: TRBJ1-2
len: 14
abundance: NA
CDR3aa: CASSLQGGIYGYTF
CDR3nt: TGCGCCAGCAGCTTACAAGGCGGAATCTATGGCTACACCTTC

v_gene: TRBV7-2
d_gene: NA
j_gene: TRBJ1-5
len: 13
abundance: NA
CDR3aa: CASSLEGEKPQHF
CDR3nt: TGTGCCAGCAGCTTAGAGGGGGAGAAGCCCCAGCATTTT

v_gene: TRBV5-6
d_gene: NA
j_gene: TRBJ1-6
len: 15
abundance: few
CDR3aa: CASSWGTTGYSPLHF
CDR3nt: TGTGCCAGCAGCTGGGGTACAACGGGATATTCACCCCTCCACTTT

v_gene: TRBV4-2
d_gene: TRBD1
j_gene: TRBJ1-2
len: 17
abundance: once
CDR3aa: CASSQIGGVQGADGYTF
CDR3nt: TGTGCCAGCAGCCAAATCGGCGGGGTGCAGGGGGCTGATGGCTACACCTTC

v_gene: TRBV18
d_gene: NA
j_gene: TRBJ1-1
len: 13
abundance: NA
CDR3aa: CASSPGQNTEAFF
CDR3nt: TGTGCCAGCTCACCGGGACAGAACACTGAAGCTTTCTTT

v_gene: TRBV5-4
d_gene: NA
j_gene: TRBJ2-5
len: 16
abundance: NA
CDR3aa: CASSLSERGLMETQYF
CDR3nt: TGTGCCAGCAGCTTATCGGAAAGGGGTCTGATGGAGACCCAGTACTTC

v_gene: TRBV6-4
d_gene: NA
j_gene: TRBJ1-1
len: 13
abundance: NA
CDR3aa: CASSMTGNTEAFF
CDR3nt: TGTGCCAGCAGTATGACGGGGAACACTGAAGCTTTCTTT

v_gene: TRBV19
d_gene: TRBD1
j_gene: TRBJ2-6
len: 17
abundance: NA
CDR3aa: CASSQRTTGLGANVLTF
CDR3nt: TGTGCCAGTAGTCAACGAACGACAGGGCTCGGGGCCAACGTCCTGACTTTC

v_gene: TRBV11-2
d_gene: TRBD2
j_gene: TRBJ2-7
len: 15
abundance: NA
CDR3aa: CASSFSSGGAGEQYF
CDR3nt: TGTGCCAGCAGCTTTTCTAGCGGGGGGGCGGGAGAGCAGTACTTC

v_gene: TRBV5-1
d_gene: TRBD1
j_gene: TRBJ2-3
len: 14
abundance: NA
CDR3aa: CASSEGQGADTQYF
CDR3nt: TGCGCCAGCAGCGAGGGACAGGGGGCAGATACGCAGTATTTT

v_gene: TRBV9
d_gene: NA
j_gene: TRBJ1-2
len: 14
abundance: NA
CDR3aa: CASSPVVLGYGYTF
CDR3nt: TGTGCCAGCAGCCCAGTAGTGCTAGGCTATGGCTACACCTTC

v_gene: TRBV19
d_gene: NA
j_gene: TRBJ2-4
len: 15
abundance: once
CDR3aa: CASANRDGPLNIQYF
CDR3nt: TGTGCCAGTGCGAACAGGGATGGTCCATTAAACATTCAGTACTTC

v_gene: TRBV20-1
d_gene: NA
j_gene: TRBJ2-5
len: 16
abundance: NA
CDR3aa: CSASGGAGLYQETQYF
CDR3nt: TGCAGTGCTAGTGGGGGCGCGGGGTTGTACCAAGAGACCCAGTACTTC

v_gene: TRBV4-1
d_gene: NA
j_gene: TRBJ2-7
len: 14
abundance: NA
CDR3aa: CASSQVGGLYEQYF
CDR3nt: TGCGCCAGCAGCCAAGTGGGGGGGCTGTACGAGCAGTACTTC

v_gene: TRBV7-2
d_gene: TRBD2
j_gene: TRBJ2-7
len: 18
abundance: NA
CDR3aa: CASSLKASGEIGAYEQYF
CDR3nt: TGTGCCAGCAGCTTAAAGGCTAGCGGGGAAATAGGGGCCTACGAGCAGTACTTC

v_gene: TRBV13
d_gene: NA
j_gene: TRBJ1-3
len: 13
abundance: NA
CDR3aa: CASSRGDGNTIYF
CDR3nt: TGTGCCAGCAGTCGAGGCGATGGAAACACCATATATTTT

v_gene: TRBV5-5
d_gene: TRBD1
j_gene: TRBJ1-2
len: 14
abundance: NA
CDR3aa: CASSPGQGYYGYTF
CDR3nt: TGTGCCAGCAGCCCCGGACAGGGTTACTATGGCTACACCTTC

v_gene: TRBV10-3
d_gene: TRBD1
j_gene: TRBJ1-4
len: 16
abundance: NA
CDR3aa: CATGTGGFIRNEKLFF
CDR3nt: TGTGCCACAGGGACAGGGGGTTTCATCCGGAATGAAAAACTGTTTTTT

v_gene: TRBV6-5
d_gene: NA
j_gene: TRBJ1-2
len: 15
abundance: NA
CDR3aa: CASSGPGGRGYGYTF
CDR3nt: TGTGCCAGCAGCGGCCCCGGAGGGAGGGGGTATGGCTACACCTTC

v_gene: TRBV7-6
d_gene: TRBD1
j_gene: TRBJ1-1
len: 15
abundance: NA
CDR3aa: CASRRDSRMNTEAFF
CDR3nt: TGTGCCAGCCGAAGGGACAGCAGAATGAACACTGAAGCTTTCTTT

v_gene: TRBV2
d_gene: NA
j_gene: TRBJ2-3
len: 12
abundance: NA
CDR3aa: CASSEGRGQQYF
CDR3nt: TGTGCCAGCAGTGAGGGGCGGGGGCAGCAGTATTTT

v_gene: TRBV28
d_gene: NA
j_gene: TRBJ2-5
len: 15
abundance: NA
CDR3aa: CASSFRRRSRETQYF
CDR3nt: TGTGCCAGCAGTTTTCGGAGGAGATCTAGGGAGACCCAGTACTTC

v_gene: TRBV2
d_gene: TRBD2
j_gene: TRBJ2-3
len: 15
abundance: NA
CDR3aa: CASRQGTSGGDTQYF
CDR3nt: TGTGCCAGCAGGCAGGGGACTAGCGGGGGAGATACGCAGTATTTT

v_gene: TRBV10-2
d_gene: NA
j_gene: TRBJ2-1
len: 14
abundance: NA
CDR3aa: CASSAGGGYNEQFF
CDR3nt: TGCGCCAGCAGTGCGGGGGGCGGTTACAATGAGCAGTTCTTC

v_gene: TRBV7-2
d_gene: NA
j_gene: TRBJ2-7
len: 13
abundance: NA
CDR3aa: CASTLTVSYEQYF
CDR3nt: TGTGCCAGCACTCTGACAGTCTCCTACGAGCAGTACTTC

v_gene: TRBV2
d_gene: NA
j_gene: TRBJ2-3
len: 12
abundance: NA
CDR3aa: CASIISPDTQYF
CDR3nt: TGTGCCAGCATTATTTCCCCAGATACGCAGTATTTT

v_gene: TRBV29-1
d_gene: TRBD1
j_gene: TRBJ1-5
len: 13
abundance: NA
CDR3aa: CSAQGTGNQPQHF
CDR3nt: TGCAGCGCTCAGGGGACAGGCAATCAGCCCCAGCATTTT

v_gene: TRBV27
d_gene: NA
j_gene: TRBJ2-7
len: 15
abundance: NA
CDR3aa: CASHALQGSSYEQYF
CDR3nt: TGTGCCAGCCACGCCTTACAGGGTAGCTCCTACGAGCAGTACTTC

v_gene: TRBV28
d_gene: TRBD1
j_gene: TRBJ1-1
len: 15
abundance: NA
CDR3aa: CASSLLGQSNTEAFF
CDR3nt: TGTGCCAGCAGTCTACTGGGACAGTCGAACACTGAAGCTTTCTTT

v_gene: TRBV5-6
d_gene: NA
j_gene: TRBJ1-6
len: 18
abundance: NA
CDR3aa: CASSLLPGSSSYNSPLHF
CDR3nt: TGTGCCAGCAGCTTACTACCCGGGTCCAGCTCCTATAATTCACCCCTCCACTTT

v_gene: TRBV5-1
d_gene: TRBD1
j_gene: TRBJ1-3
len: 15
abundance: NA
CDR3aa: CASSLGQGVGNTIYF
CDR3nt: TGCGCCAGCAGCCTGGGACAGGGGGTCGGAAACACCATATATTTT

v_gene: TRBV5-1
d_gene: NA
j_gene: TRBJ1-1
len: 15
abundance: NA
CDR3aa: CASSLQTTGSTEAFF
CDR3nt: TGCGCCAGCAGCCTCCAAACGACAGGCTCCACTGAAGCTTTCTTT

v_gene: TRBV5-4
d_gene: NA
j_gene: TRBJ1-1
len: 14
abundance: NA
CDR3aa: CASSLGMWSTEAFF
CDR3nt: TGTGCCAGCAGCTTGGGTATGTGGAGCACTGAAGCTTTCTTT

v_gene: TRBV7-9
d_gene: NA
j_gene: TRBJ2-7
len: 12
abundance: NA
CDR3aa: CASRQDSYEQYF
CDR3nt: TGTGCCAGCAGACAGGACAGCTACGAGCAGTACTTC

v_gene: TRBV5-1
d_gene: NA
j_gene: TRBJ1-1
len: 13
abundance: NA
CDR3aa: CASSVGAATEAFF
CDR3nt: TGCGCCAGCAGCGTGGGAGCGGCCACTGAAGCTTTCTTT

v_gene: TRBV24-1
d_gene: NA
j_gene: TRBJ2-5
len: 15
abundance: NA
CDR3aa: CATSDPGEGGETQYF
CDR3nt: TGTGCCACCAGTGACCCCGGGGAGGGGGGGGAGACCCAGTACTTC

v_gene: TRBV5-1
d_gene: NA
j_gene: TRBJ2-7
len: 14
abundance: NA
CDR3aa: CASSLSSGFYEQYF
CDR3nt: TGCGCCAGCAGCTTGTCATCCGGGTTCTACGAGCAGTACTTC

v_gene: TRBV2
d_gene: NA
j_gene: TRBJ2-3
len: 14
abundance: NA
CDR3aa: CASSRPGQRDTQYF
CDR3nt: TGTGCCAGCAGTAGACCAGGACAGAGAGATACGCAGTATTTT

v_gene: TRBV4-1
d_gene: NA
j_gene: TRBJ2-1
len: 11
abundance: NA
CDR3aa: CASSQTGDQFF
CDR3nt: TGCGCCAGCAGCCAAACAGGAGACCAGTTCTTC

v_gene: TRBV6-5
d_gene: TRBD1
j_gene: TRBJ1-5
len: 16
abundance: once
CDR3aa: CASSSLMTGAGQPQHF
CDR3nt: TGTGCCAGCAGTTCCCTAATGACAGGGGCGGGTCAGCCCCAGCATTTT

v_gene: TRBV7-8
d_gene: TRBD2
j_gene: TRBJ2-7
len: 15
abundance: NA
CDR3aa: CASSLTGTILYEQYF
CDR3nt: TGTGCCAGCAGCTTAACCGGGACTATTCTATACGAGCAGTACTTC

v_gene: TRBV6-5
d_gene: NA
j_gene: TRBJ1-3
len: 13
abundance: NA
CDR3aa: CASRQGPGNTIYF
CDR3nt: TGTGCCAGCAGGCAGGGGCCGGGAAACACCATATATTTT

v_gene: TRBV3-1/TRBV3-2
d_gene: TRBD2
j_gene: TRBJ2-3
len: 16
abundance: NA
CDR3aa: CASSQRRLAGGDTQYF
CDR3nt: TGTGCCAGCAGCCAACGGCGTCTAGCGGGGGGCGATACGCAGTATTTT